Each of the 27 T cell receptor beta chains below was sequenced from the same sample in a study of shared clonotypes between healthy human individuals. Clones were sequenced by immunoSEQ multiplex PCR, and TCRdb holds only the in-frame ones, with some missing. The table lists millions of clones, 95% of them singletons, with 0.13% in the top ten. Sequencing used naive CD4+ T cells sorted from blood. Sample subset: CD45RA+ positively selected. The receptors here all came from a young man in good health.

For this clone: Other DNA sequences within the sample encode an identical CDR3. This chain joins TRBV7-6 and TRBJ2-2; D call uncertain. Trimming left V 1 base short and J 6 bases short, with 3 bases between. Germline V gives CDR1 SGHVS, CDR2 FNYEAQ. This CDR3 spans 12 amino acids. The CDR3 protein is CASSLEAGELFF. The CDR3 nucleotides are TGTGCCAGCAGCTTAGAAGCCGGGGAGCTGTTTTTT.

The rearrangement joins TRBV4-1 to TRBJ1-4, with D uncertain. The germline gives CDR1 MGHRA, CDR2 YSYEKL. Trimming took 1 base from V and 6 from J, leaving 6 bases between them. The CDR3 extends over 13 amino acids. The CDR3 loop reads CASSQGYHEKLFF. The CDR3 nucleotides read TGCGCCAGCAGCCAAGGGTACCATGAAAAACTGTTTTTT.

The chain uses TRBV6-6 and TRBJ2-5; either TRBD1 or TRBD2 may supply D (5 bases each). The CDR3 contains 16 residues. CDR1 is MNHNY, CDR2 SVGAGI, per germline (reference sequence). Trimming cost V 2 bases and J 0 bases, with 13 bases left between them. CDR3 nucleotides: TGTGCCAGCAGTTACGGGGCTAGCAGATACCAAGAGACCCAGTACTTC. This codes for CASSYGASRYQETQYF.

The V call is TRBV6-5, the J call TRBJ1-4, with D possibly matching TRBD1 (5 bases). In germline, CDR1 is MNHEY, CDR2 SVGAGI. The V gene lost 0 bases and the J gene lost 3 bases, with 8 bases spanning the gap. This CDR3 is 15 amino acids long. CDR3 coding DNA: TGTGCCAGCAGTTACTCGGGGCAGGCTAATGAAAAACTGTTTTTT. It translates to CASSYSGQANEKLFF.

The chain uses TRBV18 and TRBJ2-6; D gene unclear. Germline-derived CDR1 and CDR2 are KGHSH and LQKENI. Trimming left V 3 bases short and J 1 base short, with 10 bases between. There are 16 residues in the CDR3. The CDR3 sequence: CASSPALLSGANVLTF. CDR3 sequence (DNA): TGTGCCAGCTCACCCGCCCTTTTATCTGGGGCCAACGTCCTGACTTTC.

The gene calls are TRBV9 and TRBJ2-3, with no clear D. Germline loops: CDR1 SGDLS, CDR2 YYNGEE. The CDR3 is made up of 14 amino acids. The V end lost 3 bases, the J end lost 8 bases, and 16 bases lay between the germline ends. This CDR3 is CASSALSTVGTQYF. The CDR3 DNA follows: TGTGCCAGCAGCGCGTTATCGACCGTTGGTACGCAGTATTTT.

This clone was seen a few times. The V call is TRBV11-3, the J call TRBJ2-5; D is undetermined. Matching the DNA end better, TRBJ2-7 makes the J call doubtful. In germline, CDR1 is SGHNT, CDR2 YENEEA. This CDR3 spans 13 amino acids. The CDR3 DNA sequence: TGTGCCAGCAGCTTGACCTCCTCCTACGAGCAGTACTTC. Protein product: CASSLTSSYEQYF.

The rearrangement joins TRBV30 to TRBJ1-5; no definite D call. The germline V and J ends were trimmed by 1 base and 0 bases, with 16 bases remaining between them. In germline, CDR1 is GTSNPN, CDR2 SVGIG (reference sequence). The CDR3 length is 17 residues. The CDR3 DNA reads TGTGCCTGGAGTGGAGGAGGTACGGCCTATAGCAATCAGCCCCAGCATTTT. This codes for CAWSGGGTAYSNQPQHF.

This clone was counted a few times. The chain carries TRBV18 and TRBJ1-6; 9 bases fit TRBD1. Germline-derived CDR1 and CDR2 are KGHSH and LQKENI. V lost 4 bases to trimming and J lost 9 bases; unmatched junction nucleotides: 4. CDR3 length: 14 residues. DNA of the CDR3: TGTGCCAGCTCACTCGACAGGGGGTCTTCACCCCTCCACTTT. It yields the protein CASSLDRGSSPLHF.

This chain uses TRBV6-5 with TRBJ2-7, with D unresolved. CDR1 is MNHEY and CDR2 is SVGAGI in the germline V gene. V was trimmed by 7 bases and J by 6 bases, leaving 19 bases between them. This CDR3 is 14 amino acids long. CDR3 DNA sequence: TGTGCCAGCAAGAAGACCCAGACCCTCGCCGAGCAGTACTTC. Protein: CASKKTQTLAEQYF.

J is TRBJ1-6 and V is TRBV25-1; 7 bases agree with TRBD1. CDR3 length: 17 amino acids. V was pared by 6 bases and J by 6 bases, with 14 bases of the junction left unmatched. Per the germline V gene, CDR1 is MGHDK and CDR2 is SYGVNS. The CDR3 is CASSGVPLGQTNSPLHF. The CDR3 bases are TGTGCCAGCAGCGGGGTACCTTTGGGACAGACTAATTCACCCCTCCACTTT.

V and J are TRBV2 and TRBJ2-7; 11 bases line up with TRBD2. The CDR3 has 15 amino acids. V was clipped by 6 bases and J by 3 bases; unmatched bases: 7. From germline, CDR1 is SNHLY and CDR2 FYNNEI. In DNA form, the CDR3 reads TGTGCCAGCAGCGGAACTAGCGGGAGTGTCTACGAGCAGTACTTC. Residues: CASSGTSGSVYEQYF.

The chain links TRBV5-1 to TRBJ2-5; D unresolved. The CDR3 consists of 14 residues. CDR1 is SGHRS and CDR2 is YFSETQ in the germline V gene. With 3 bases removed from V and 4 bases from J, the gap between germline ends came to 13 bases. Here the CDR3 reads CASSSQPGVETQYF. CDR3 nucleotide sequence: TGCGCCAGCAGCTCACAACCAGGAGTAGAGACCCAGTACTTC.

As regards this clone: The junction does not match germline at one end; this may be a read error. This specimen includes other DNA sequences encoding the same CDR3. The chain joins TRBV2 to TRBJ1-5; D remains unclear. CDR3 length: 14 residues. Germline-derived CDR1 and CDR2 are SNHLY and FYNNEI. The CDR3 loop reads CASRPPGLSQPQHF. The CDR3 DNA reads TGTGCCAGCAGGCCCCCGGGTCTTAGCCAGCCCCAACATTTT.

This chain joins TRBV10-1 and TRBJ2-7, with TRBD2 identical over 7 bases. The germline V gene has CDR1 WNHNN and CDR2 SYGVQD (reference sequence). V lost 3 bases to trimming and J lost 6 bases; unmatched junction nucleotides: 8. The CDR3 extends over 14 amino acids. CDR3 nucleotide sequence: TGCGCCAGCAGTGAAGCGGGAACGATCGGCGAGCAGTACTTC. Amino acid sequence: CASSEAGTIGEQYF.

In its sample, this clone was seen once. The CDR3 is CASSLGTPDTQYF. For the CDR3, the DNA is TGTGCCAGCTCCCTCGGGACTCCAGATACGCAGTATTTT. The rearrangement links TRBV18 to TRBJ2-3; D is possibly TRBD2 (6 bases). V lost 6 bases, J lost 4 bases, and 11 bases lay in between. CDR1 and CDR2 from the germline V gene are KGHSH and LQKENI. This CDR3 has 13 amino acids.

For the CDR3, the DNA is TGTGCCAGCAGCGTAGGTTCCTCAGAAAAGAATGGCTACACCTTC. Amino acids: CASSVGSSEKNGYTF. The chain employs TRBV9 and TRBJ1-2; D not certain. Per germline, CDR1 SGDLS and CDR2 YYNGEE. V lost 0 bases and J lost 6, with 15 bases in between. The CDR3 totals 15 residues.

Worth noting for this clone: This CDR3 is also generated by other DNA sequences in the sample. The rearrangement uses TRBV18 and TRBJ1-4, with D tentatively TRBD1 (5 bases). The CDR3 has 15 residues. Germline loops: CDR1 KGHSH, CDR2 LQKENI. V gave up 0 bases and J gave up 3 bases, with 8 bases separating them. In DNA form, the CDR3 reads TGTGCCAGCTCACCACCAGGGACCCCTAATGAAAAACTGTTTTTT. Translating gives CASSPPGTPNEKLFF.

J is TRBJ1-1 and V is TRBV11-1; D is unresolved. CDR1 is SGHAT, CDR2 FQDESV, per germline (reference sequence). V gave up 3 bases and J gave up 1 base, with 15 bases separating them. The CDR3 contains 16 residues. CDR3 in amino acids: CASSFSKWAANTEAFF. For the CDR3, the DNA is TGTGCCAGCAGCTTTAGTAAGTGGGCAGCGAACACTGAAGCTTTCTTT.

The V and J genes are TRBV6-4 and TRBJ1-2; 8 bases match TRBD1. The germline V gene encodes CDR1 MRHNA and CDR2 SNTAGT. Trimming took 2 bases from V and 2 from J; bases not matched to a gene: 1. This CDR3 comprises 14 residues. CDR3 in amino acids: CASSDGQGNYGYTF. CDR3 coding DNA: TGTGCCAGCAGTGACGGACAGGGAAACTATGGCTACACCTTC.

The chain uses TRBV9 and TRBJ1-1; 7 bases align to TRBD1. The germline CDR1 and CDR2 sequences are SGDLS and YYNGEE. The CDR3 is 15 amino acids. After removal of 4 bases from V and 5 bases from J, the junction contained 11 bases not matched to a gene. The CDR3, as DNA: TGTGCCAGCAGCCCTCGGGACAGTTTTACGACTGAAGCTTTCTTT. It specifies CASSPRDSFTTEAFF.

The gene calls are TRBV7-8 and TRBJ1-3; weak D call: TRBD1 (5 bases). The V end was cut by 5 bases, the J end by 2 bases, with 10 bases between. Germline CDR1 and CDR2: SGHVS and FQNEAQ. This CDR3 is built from 14 residues. The CDR3 reads CASSLRDTGNTIYF. Written as DNA, the CDR3 is TGTGCCAGCAGCCTCAGGGATACTGGAAACACCATATATTTT.

This chain connects TRBV10-3 to TRBJ1-4; no clear D. Deletions cut 0 bases from V and 6 bases from J, with 5 bases between. Per germline, CDR1 ENHRY and CDR2 SYGVKD. The CDR3 covers 13 residues. In nucleotides, the CDR3 is TGTGCCATCAGTGAGTCCCCCGATGAAAAACTGTTTTTT. Its protein is CAISESPDEKLFF.

The chain has TRBV19 and TRBJ1-2, with no clear D. Trimming took 1 base from V and 5 from J, leaving 11 bases between them. The CDR3 contains 14 residues. Germline V lookup: CDR1 LNHDA, CDR2 SQIVND (reference sequence). The CDR3 spells CASSIAPDVYGYTF. CDR3 DNA sequence: TGTGCCAGTAGTATAGCCCCCGACGTGTATGGCTACACCTTC.

This clone was detected ten times or more. CDR3 loop: CASSSRYRVSYEQYF. The DNA for the CDR3 is TGTGCCAGCAGTTCACGCTACAGGGTCTCCTACGAGCAGTACTTC. The rearrangement uses TRBV28 and TRBJ2-7; D is perhaps TRBD1 (6 bases). CDR3 size: 15 residues. With 4 bases removed from V and 0 bases from J, the gap between germline ends came to 13 bases. The germline V gene has CDR1 MDHEN and CDR2 SYDVKM.

The count of this clone is one. The chain carries TRBV10-1 and TRBJ2-3; a weak D match, TRBD2 (5 bases). Trimming took 7 bases from V and 2 from J, leaving 10 bases between them. The germline V gene encodes CDR1 WNHNN and CDR2 SYGVQD (reference sequence). The CDR3 consists of 13 residues. In DNA, the CDR3 is TGCGCCAGCAAAGGGAGCTCCACAGATACGCAGTATTTT. Residues: CASKGSSTDTQYF.

A remark on this clone: The identical CDR3 is also encoded by other nucleotide sequences in the sample. This chain connects TRBV14 to TRBJ2-7, with D possibly matching TRBD2 (5 bases). Deletions cut 1 base from V and 0 bases from J, with 10 bases between. The CDR3 runs to 15 residues. Per the germline V gene, CDR1 is SGHDN and CDR2 is FVKESK. CDR3 region: CASSQGVGSSYEQYF. CDR3 nucleotides: TGTGCCAGCAGCCAAGGGGTAGGGAGCTCCTACGAGCAGTACTTC.